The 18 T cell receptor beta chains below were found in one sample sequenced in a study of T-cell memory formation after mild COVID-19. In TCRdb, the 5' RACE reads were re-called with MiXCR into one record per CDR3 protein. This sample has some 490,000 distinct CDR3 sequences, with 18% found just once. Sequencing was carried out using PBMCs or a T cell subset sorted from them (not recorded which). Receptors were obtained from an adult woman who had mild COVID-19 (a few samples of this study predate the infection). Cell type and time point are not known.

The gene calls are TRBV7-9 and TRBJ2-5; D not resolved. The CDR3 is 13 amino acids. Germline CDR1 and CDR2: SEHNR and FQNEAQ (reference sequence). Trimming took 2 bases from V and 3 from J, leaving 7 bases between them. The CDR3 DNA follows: TGTGCCAGCAGCTTATCCATAGAAGAGACCCAGTACTTC. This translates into CASSLSIEETQYF.

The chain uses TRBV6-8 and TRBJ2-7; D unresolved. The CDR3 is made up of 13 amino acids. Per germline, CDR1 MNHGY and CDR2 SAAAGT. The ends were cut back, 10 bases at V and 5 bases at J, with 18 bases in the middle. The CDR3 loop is CANYPGFHDEQYF. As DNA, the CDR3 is TGTGCCAACTACCCAGGTTTCCACGACGAGCAGTACTTC.

In nucleotides, the CDR3 is TGTGCCAGCAGTTTAAAGCGCCCGCGACAGGGGGCTTGGTACGAGCAGTACTTC. As protein: CASSLKRPRQGAWYEQYF. The chain employs TRBV27 and TRBJ2-7; 10 bases line up with TRBD1. V gave up 2 bases and J gave up 4 bases; unmatched junction bases: 14. The germline CDR1 and CDR2 sequences are MNHEY and SMNVEV (reference sequence). The CDR3 is 18 amino acids.

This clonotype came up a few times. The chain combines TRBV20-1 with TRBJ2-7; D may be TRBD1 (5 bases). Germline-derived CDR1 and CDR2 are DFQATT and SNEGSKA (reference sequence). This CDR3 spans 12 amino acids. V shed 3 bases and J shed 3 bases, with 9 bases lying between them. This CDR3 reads CSASGAFYEQYF. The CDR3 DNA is TGCAGTGCTAGTGGGGCCTTCTACGAGCAGTACTTC.

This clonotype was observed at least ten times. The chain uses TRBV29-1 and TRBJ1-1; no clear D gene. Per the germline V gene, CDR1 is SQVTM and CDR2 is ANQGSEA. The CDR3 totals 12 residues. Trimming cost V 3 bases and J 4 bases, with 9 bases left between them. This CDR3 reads CSVDRDPTEAFF. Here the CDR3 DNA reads TGCAGCGTTGATCGGGATCCCACTGAAGCTTTCTTT.

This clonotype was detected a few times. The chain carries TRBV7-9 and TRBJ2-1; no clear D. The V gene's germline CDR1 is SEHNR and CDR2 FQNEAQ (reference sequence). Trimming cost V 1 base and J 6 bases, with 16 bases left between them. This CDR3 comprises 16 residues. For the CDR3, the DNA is TGTGCCAGCAGCTTAGTCCAAGGGTTGGCGGCCAATGAGCAGTTCTTC. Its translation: CASSLVQGLAANEQFF.

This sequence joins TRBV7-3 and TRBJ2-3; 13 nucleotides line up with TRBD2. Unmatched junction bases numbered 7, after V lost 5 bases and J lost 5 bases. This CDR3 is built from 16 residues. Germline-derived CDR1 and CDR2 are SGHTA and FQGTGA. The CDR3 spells CASSPRTSGGLDTQYF. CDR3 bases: TGTGCCAGCAGCCCACGGACTAGCGGGGGATTAGATACGCAGTATTTT. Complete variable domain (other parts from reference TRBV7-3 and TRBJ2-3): GAGVSQTPSNKVTEKGKYVELRCDPISGHTALYWYRQSLGQGPEFLIYFQGTGAADDSGLPNDRFFAVRPEGSVSTLKIQRTERGDSAVYLCASSPRTSGGLDTQYFGPGTRLTVL.

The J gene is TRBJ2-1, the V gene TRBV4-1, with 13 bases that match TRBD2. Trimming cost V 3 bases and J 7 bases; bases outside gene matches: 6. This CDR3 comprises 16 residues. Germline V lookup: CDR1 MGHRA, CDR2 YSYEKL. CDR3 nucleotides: TGCGCCAGCAGCCAGGATACTAGCGGGGGGGCGAATGAGCAGTTCTTC. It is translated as CASSQDTSGGANEQFF.

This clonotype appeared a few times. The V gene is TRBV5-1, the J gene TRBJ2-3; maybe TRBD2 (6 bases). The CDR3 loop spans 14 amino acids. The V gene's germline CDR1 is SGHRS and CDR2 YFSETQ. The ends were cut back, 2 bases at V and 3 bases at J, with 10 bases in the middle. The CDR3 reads CASSFFSGTDTQYF. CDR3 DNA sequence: TGCGCCAGCAGCTTCTTTAGCGGAACAGATACGCAGTATTTT.

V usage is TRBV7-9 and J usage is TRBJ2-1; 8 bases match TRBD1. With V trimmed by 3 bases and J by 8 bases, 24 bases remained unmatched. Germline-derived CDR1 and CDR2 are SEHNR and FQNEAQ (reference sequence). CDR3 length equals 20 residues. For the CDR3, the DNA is TGTGCCAGCAGCTTTTGGGTGTATCAGGACGGCAGGGGGCCGGTTGATGAGCAGTTCTTC. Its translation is CASSFWVYQDGRGPVDEQFF.

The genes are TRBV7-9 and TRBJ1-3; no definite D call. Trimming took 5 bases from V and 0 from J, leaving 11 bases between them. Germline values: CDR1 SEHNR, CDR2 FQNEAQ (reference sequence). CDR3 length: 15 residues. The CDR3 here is CASSPDLGSGNTIYF. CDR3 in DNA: TGTGCCAGCAGCCCCGACTTAGGCTCTGGAAACACCATATATTTT.

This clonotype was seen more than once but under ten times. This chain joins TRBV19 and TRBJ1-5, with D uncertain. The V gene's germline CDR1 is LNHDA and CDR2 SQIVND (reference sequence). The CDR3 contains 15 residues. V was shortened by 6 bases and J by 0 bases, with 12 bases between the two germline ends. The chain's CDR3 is CASRRTDLSNQPQHF. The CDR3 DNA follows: TGTGCCAGTAGAAGGACTGATCTTAGCAATCAGCCCCAGCATTTT.

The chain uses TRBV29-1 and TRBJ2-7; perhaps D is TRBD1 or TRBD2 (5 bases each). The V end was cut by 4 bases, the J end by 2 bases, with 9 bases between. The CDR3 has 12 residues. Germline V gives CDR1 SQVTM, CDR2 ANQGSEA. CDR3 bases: TGCAGCGTTGGACGGGACGCCTACGAGCAGTACTTC. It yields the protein CSVGRDAYEQYF.

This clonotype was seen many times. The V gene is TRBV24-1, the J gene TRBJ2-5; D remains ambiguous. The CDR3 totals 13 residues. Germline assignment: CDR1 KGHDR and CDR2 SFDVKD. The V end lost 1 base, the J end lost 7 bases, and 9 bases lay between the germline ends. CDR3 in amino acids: CATSDLLTRTQYF. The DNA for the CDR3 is TGTGCCACCAGTGATTTATTGACGCGGACCCAGTACTTC.

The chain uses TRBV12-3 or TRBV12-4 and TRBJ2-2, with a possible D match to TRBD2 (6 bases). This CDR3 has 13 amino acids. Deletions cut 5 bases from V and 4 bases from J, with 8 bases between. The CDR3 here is CASSEAGTGELFF. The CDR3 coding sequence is TGTGCCAGCAGTGAAGCGGGCACCGGGGAGCTGTTTTTT.

The CDR3 loop is CASSTPGTSAYNEQFF. CDR3 DNA: TGTGCCAGCAGTACCCCCGGGACTAGCGCTTACAATGAGCAGTTCTTC. The chain employs TRBV27 and TRBJ2-1; the match to TRBD2 covers 10 bases. Germline loops: CDR1 MNHEY, CDR2 SMNVEV (reference sequence). The CDR3 extends over 16 amino acids. V shed 5 bases and J 4 bases; nucleotides not matched to a gene: 8.

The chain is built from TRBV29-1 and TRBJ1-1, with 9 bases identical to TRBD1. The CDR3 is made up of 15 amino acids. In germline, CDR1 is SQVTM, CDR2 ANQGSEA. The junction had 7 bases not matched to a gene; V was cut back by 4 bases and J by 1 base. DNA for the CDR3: TGCAGCGTTGTGTCGTTGGACAGGGGGAACACTGAAGCTTTCTTT. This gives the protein CSVVSLDRGNTEAFF.

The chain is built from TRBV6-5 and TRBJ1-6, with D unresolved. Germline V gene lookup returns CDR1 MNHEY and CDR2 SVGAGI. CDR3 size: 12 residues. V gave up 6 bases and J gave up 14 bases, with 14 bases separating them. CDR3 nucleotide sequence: TGTGCCAGCAGACCGAACCTGGGGTCCCTCCACTTT. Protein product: CASRPNLGSLHF.